This TCR beta chain comes out of a study of CD8 T cells in Susac syndrome. RNA in amounts of 0.5 to 1 ug was reverse transcribed with random hexamers. TCRdb called the immunoSEQ multiplex PCR reads again in MiXCR, with one record for every CDR3 protein. The profile shows around 200,000 distinct CDR3 sequences, 80% to 95% of them singletons. The sequence was collected from a human donor with multiple sclerosis. Sequencing was carried out using CD8+ T cells from PBMCs.

In DNA, the CDR3 is TGTGCCAGCAGCCAAGATCGCAGGGTTAGAACAGATGAAGCTTTCTTT. Encoded protein: CASSQDRRVRTDEAFF. The rearrangement uses TRBV14 and TRBJ1-1, with D perhaps matching TRBD1 (5 bases). The CDR3 is made up of 16 amino acids. Trimming removed 0 bases from V and 7 bases from J, with 18 bases in between. Germline assignment: CDR1 SGHDN and CDR2 FVKESK.